The sequence of this TCR beta chain was determined in a study of cytomegalovirus exposure and HLA in healthy donors. Study results and limitations: Among the most significant clusters, several appeared linked to common viral pathogens in a later analysis. Later work associated 16,951 TCR beta sequences with HLA alleles at 0.05 false discovery rate.

PCR was performed using 60 Vbeta and 13 Jbeta primers. Clones were sequenced by immunoSEQ multiplex PCR, and TCRdb holds only the in-frame ones, with some missing. The table records 150,000 to 200,000 clones, around 80% of them present only once. It was healthy bone marrow donors who served as donors. Notes on this clone: Its cognate antigen is unknown.

In germline, CDR1 is KGHSH, CDR2 LQKENI. V was pared by 2 bases and J by 2 bases, with 16 bases of the junction left unmatched. This CDR3 is 19 amino acids long. Sequences were obtained from PBMCs. The chain is built from TRBV18 and TRBJ2-3; 7 bases align to TRBD1. The sequence derives from a man between 18 and 35 years old in good health and CMV-seronegative. The CDR3 is CASSPRERGRVYYTDTQYF. Here the CDR3 DNA reads TGTGCCAGCTCACCAAGGGAAAGGGGGCGCGTTTACTACACAGATACGCAGTATTTT.